This T cell receptor (beta chain) derives from a study of OX40 agonist ivuxolimab in advanced cancers. Assay used: immunoSEQ multiplex PCR; TCRdb lists only in-frame clones, some missing. This sample carries around 60,000 clones, 75% to 90% of them seen once, and the ten largest clones take roughly 2%. V gave up 4 bases and J gave up 4 bases; unmatched junction bases: 12. The CDR3 sequence is 16 residues long. Germline assignment: CDR1 SGHTA and CDR2 FQGNSA. The receptor's source is an adult with an advanced solid tumor such as melanoma, head and neck, liver or kidney cancer. The J gene is TRBJ1-2, the V gene TRBV7-2, with TRBD1 identical over 7 bases. Sequenced here: CD4+ or CD8+ T cells sorted from blood, sampled in a trial of the OX40 agonist ivuxolimab. CDR3 sequence: CASSSFTGAGIYGYTF. DNA of the CDR3: TGTGCCAGCAGCTCATTCACAGGGGCAGGAATCTATGGCTACACCTTC.